This T cell receptor (beta chain) was observed in a study of spatial heterogeneity in lung cancer. Study outcomes and limitations: Alpha and beta chain coverage of tumor T cells was estimated at about 6.8% and 14%, respectively. It was found that expanded intratumoral alpha and beta TCR counts tracked tumor mutation counts.

This clonotype was recorded a few times. Its antigen remains unknown. In TCRdb, the 5' RACE reads were re-called with MiXCR into one record per CDR3 protein. The table has more than 350 distinct CDR3 sequences, about 27% seen once. This sample's time point: sample taken at primary tumor resection. Whole RNA came from tumor, nontumor lung or frozen PBMC and was sequenced without being sorted. CDR3 size: 15 residues. After removal of 2 bases from V and 6 bases from J, the junction contained 9 bases not matched to a gene. CDR1 and CDR2 (germline): SGHDT, YYEEEE. Sequenced material: lung tumor tissue, taken at surgery. The clonotype originates from a male donor with early-stage non-small cell lung cancer. The V call is TRBV5-6, the J call TRBJ2-7; 9 bases fit TRBD1. This CDR3 reads CASSFGTGQMTEQYF. CDR3 DNA: TGTGCCAGCAGCTTCGGGACAGGGCAGATGACCGAGCAGTACTTC.